This T cell receptor beta chain was observed in a study of shared clonotypes between healthy human individuals. This clone was recorded only once. Data came from immunoSEQ multiplex PCR; TCRdb stores just in-frame clones and leaves some out. Here the sample spans over 950,000 clones, roughly 80% being singletons. The CDR3 runs to 13 residues. Germline loops: CDR1 SGHAT, CDR2 FQNNGV. V was cut by 5 bases and J by 2 bases, with 10 bases left in between. The source is a young man in good health. Some clones in this sample may be carry-over from other donors' samples. Source material: memory CD4+ T cells from PBMCs. As to subset: CD45RA-negative fraction. The chain employs TRBV11-2 and TRBJ2-7, with D perhaps being TRBD1 or TRBD2 (5 bases each). Here the CDR3 DNA reads TGTGCCAGCAGCGTGGGACCCGCCTACGAGCAGTACTTC. Protein product: CASSVGPAYEQYF.